This TCR beta chain was identified in a study of post-analysis software for immune sequencing data. The study's findings and limits: Patients showed TRBV5-6, TRBV5-1 and TRBV20-1 among 4 or 5 TRBV segments more frequent than in controls.

In this sample, this clonotype turned up a few times. Its specificity is unknown. Libraries were made from TCR beta cDNA, and they carried unique molecular identifiers. TCRdb independently ran MiXCR on the PCR reads; one entry per CDR3 protein. The data show about 190,000 distinct CDR3 sequences, 29% seen once. The CDR3 extends over 13 amino acids. Germline assignment: CDR1 DFQATT and CDR2 SNEGSKA (reference sequence). Trimming cost V 5 bases and J 4 bases; bases outside gene matches: 4. This clonotype was sampled from a girl aged 2 to 17 with multiple sclerosis. The chain employs TRBV20-1 and TRBJ1-5; 8 bases match TRBD1. Sequencing used blood. The CDR3 reads CSAYRGANQPQHF. DNA for the CDR3: TGCAGTGCTTACAGGGGGGCAAATCAGCCCCAGCATTTT.